The table lists the clone carrying this T cell receptor beta chain with a few counts. The sample is drawn from a study of identical twins. This CDR3 contains 15 residues. Trimming shortened V by 6 bases and J by 10 bases, and 19 bases separated the two germline ends. Germline values: CDR1 SGHAT, CDR2 FQNNGV. cDNA carried unique molecular identifiers, and a universal primer site was added by template switching. TCRdb reprocessed the 5' RACE reads with MiXCR, giving one entry per CDR3 protein. This sample has roughly 350,000 distinct CDR3 sequences, with 9% to 10% found just once. Material: naive T cells sorted from blood. The TCR was taken from a woman between 50 and 59 years old in good health. This chain connects TRBV11-2 to TRBJ1-6, with D tentatively TRBD1 (5 bases). CDR3 in amino acids: CASSSLRGAVSPLHF. The CDR3 coding sequence is TGTGCCAGCAGTTCCCTCAGAGGGGCAGTCTCACCCCTCCACTTT.